This T cell receptor (beta chain) was retrieved from a study of Graves' ophthalmopathy and Graves' hyperthyroidism listed by TCRdb under 2018. A note on the overall study: Peripheral blood samples were taken at the time of initial diagnosis, before any treatment was given. An independent validation cohort was composed of 18 hyperthyroidism patients and about 16 patients who later progressed from hyperthyroidism to ophthalmopathy. To tell Graves' ophthalmopathy apart from Graves' hyperthyroidism, and to predict which patients would progress to ophthalmopathy, the study relied on TCR beta repertoire signatures. In several hyperthyroidism patients, the T-cell repertoires found in thyroid tissue were compared with those found in blood. A discovery set of 100 or so patients (around 40 ophthalmopathy, 57 stable hyperthyroidism) was enrolled to explore V-J signatures distinguishing ophthalmopathy from hyperthyroidism. Following sampling, methimazole starting at 30 mg daily was administered to hyperthyroidism patients, and high-dose intravenous methylprednisolone was administered to ophthalmopathy patients. In total, around 130 blood samples were TCR-sequenced: fewer than 50 ophthalmopathy, roughly 77 hyperthyroidism and some 17 hyperthyroidism-to-ophthalmopathy patients. What the study reported, not specific to this receptor: Most expanded thyroid clonotypes with frequency above 0.001 were also detected in blood, suggesting blood repertoires may reflect the thyroid immune response. Sample size was not statistically predetermined, and group allocation was not concealed from the investigators. In validation, the model predicted ophthalmopathy progression with about 71% sensitivity and less than 80% specificity; some twelve predicted patients were CT-confirmed with GO in a median of approximately 6.5 months. Ophthalmopathy was separated from stable hyperthyroidism by the 13-signature model with about 89% sensitivity and around 81% specificity in cross-validation and with 80%/75% in the test set.

Ophthalmopathy patients were characterized by moderately to severely active disease, a Clinical Activity Score of at least 3, a NOSPECS grade of at least 4, and a disease duration under 3 months. Patients were excluded if they had other autoimmune diseases, uncontrolled infections, pregnancy or lactation. Clinical symptoms, serum thyroxine, TRAb, thyroid ultrasound and orbital computed tomography formed the basis of the diagnosis. PBMCs were isolated from approximately 10 ml of fresh peripheral blood by Ficoll-Paque density gradient centrifugation. Trizol reagent was used to extract the total RNA, and its quality was then checked on an Agilent 2100 Bioanalyzer. For repertoire sequencing, TCR beta CDR3 regions were amplified from RNA transcripts. The first round was an RT-PCR using HTBI primers with the Qiagen OneStep RT-PCR kit, and this first round was followed by a second-round multiplex PCR, then size selection and purification. Libraries were sequenced paired-end with 100 bp reads on an Illumina HiSeq2000. The published analysis was carried out like this. SOAPnuke was used for read processing, and reads with adapters, uncalled bases, a mean Phred below 15, or no exact constant-primer or identifier match were discarded. COPE v1.2.5 was used to merge the high-quality paired reads. Clonotypes were defined as unique nucleotide sequences and were aligned to IMGT TRB V, D and J references using MiTCR v1.1. The analysis was limited to V-J combinations with a frequency above 0.0001, which together covered 99.2% of repertoires. A TCR clonal expansion and chaos score per V-J combination was defined as the ratio of F50 clonal expansion to chaos observed in the TCRdist matrix. Features were reduced by Welch's t-statistics and random forest to some 13 V-J combinations, which fed a naive Bayes classifier. Thyroid-blood repertoire similarity was quantified with the Morisita-Horn index. The public sequencing data were trimmed at Q25 with fastp and processed into clonotypes with MiXCR by TCRdb, which kept only in-frame beta chains. Rows merge per CDR3 protein into single entries with the most common DNA and genes. The V and J calls here are based on TCRdb, not the publication. Within this sample are about 700,000 distinct CDR3 sequences, with around 40% of them counted one time only. 44% of the sample goes to the ten largest clones.

Details on this clonotype: There is no known antigen for this receptor. A much bigger clone sits one base away, suggesting this may be a read error.

Sequencing was performed on peripheral blood. This receptor was identified in an adult man with Graves' ophthalmopathy.

The CDR3 here reads CASSPWDEQHF. The DNA sequence follows: TGTGCCAGCAGTCCGTGGGACGAGCAGCACTTC. The chain couples TRBV6-5 to TRBJ2-7; the D element might be TRBD1 or TRBD2, as each aligns at 5 bases. The CDR3, cysteine through phenylalanine, is 11 amino acids long. Of the read, only the CDR3 DNA is kept; its 33 bases are in frame from base 1. The germline V gene specifies MNHEY as CDR1 and SVGAGI as CDR2.